A selection of T cell receptor beta chains follows, all from one sample in a study of cytomegalovirus exposure and HLA in healthy donors. TCRdb keeps only in-frame clones here, not all; method: immunoSEQ multiplex PCR. Of fewer than 60,000 clones listed, around 94% are singletons. Sequencing was performed on PBMCs. These receptors came from a young woman in good health and CMV-seropositive. The CDR3 runs from the conserved cysteine through the conserved F or W. The D gene is left open where the match is weak. Expanded clones are given a class, and other clones once, few, many or no size at all.

j_gene	v_gene	d_gene	abundance	CDR3nt	CDR3aa
TRBJ2-3	TRBV19	TRBD2	NA	TGTGCCAGTAGTGGCGGGACTAGCGGACGTGGTTCAGATACGCAGTATTTT	CASSGGTSGRGSDTQYF
TRBJ2-3	TRBV7-9	NA	NA	TGTGCCAGCAGCCCTCAACTTACAGATACGCAGTATTTT	CASSPQLTDTQYF
TRBJ2-3	TRBV4-1	TRBD2	once	TGCGCCAGCAGCCAAGGACTAGCGGGAGTATTAGATACGCAGTATTTT	CASSQGLAGVLDTQYF
TRBJ2-7	TRBV28	NA	NA	TGTGCCAGCGTCCCGGGGGGCAGGTCCTACGAGCAGTACTTC	CASVPGGRSYEQYF
TRBJ2-7	TRBV10-1	NA	NA	TGCGCCAGCAGTGAGCCCTCAGAGGGCAGACCCTCCTACGAGCAGTACTTC	CASSEPSEGRPSYEQYF
TRBJ2-2	TRBV6-4	TRBD2	NA	TGTGCCAGCAGAGGGGGACTAGAGACCGGGGAGCTGTTTTTT	CASRGGLETGELFF
TRBJ2-7	TRBV30	NA	once	TGTGCCTGGAGTGTACCGGGAATTGGGCAGTACTTC	CAWSVPGIGQYF
TRBJ1-1	TRBV11-2	NA	once	TGTGCCAGCAGCTCCAATCAGGGGATAACTGAAGCTTTCTTT	CASSSNQGITEAFF
TRBJ2-1	TRBV4-1	TRBD2	NA	TGCGCCAGCAGCCAAGAGAAGATCTTTAGGCTAGCGGGAGCTGATTCCTACAATGAGCAGTTCTTC	CASSQEKIFRLAGADSYNEQFF
TRBJ2-3	TRBV5-4	NA	NA	TGTGCCAGCAGCTTGGGGACAACTAGCACAGATACGCAGTATTTT	CASSLGTTSTDTQYF
TRBJ2-3	TRBV5-4	TRBD2	NA	TGTGCCAGCAGCAACCGACTAGCGGGGTCAGATACGCAGTATTTT	CASSNRLAGSDTQYF
TRBJ2-1	TRBV10-3	TRBD2	NA	TGTGCCATCAGTGGGACTAGCGGGAGTAGAAACCATGAGCAGTTCTTC	CAISGTSGSRNHEQFF
TRBJ2-2	TRBV6-5	NA	NA	TGTGCCAGCAGGCCGGAGACGGACACCGGGGAGCTGTTTTTT	CASRPETDTGELFF
TRBJ2-7	TRBV6-5	TRBD2	NA	TGTGCCAGCTGCGGACTAGCGGGAGGCGGCGAGCAGTACTTC	CASCGLAGGGEQYF
TRBJ1-1	TRBV28	NA	NA	TGTGCCAGCAGTGTGTGGGGGCGCGGAGCTTTCTTT	CASSVWGRGAFF
TRBJ1-2	TRBV29-1	NA	NA	TGCAGCGTTGAAGGATCAGGGAACACCTATGGCTACACCTTC	CSVEGSGNTYGYTF